This T cell receptor (beta chain) was obtained from a study of CD8+ T cells in alopecia areata. The table lists this clone with a count of one. Its antigen is undetermined. cDNA reverse transcribed from extracted RNA served as the sequencing template. Sequenced by immunoSEQ multiplex PCR; TCRdb stores in-frame clones only, minus some. There are 150,000 to 200,000 clones in the sample; 67% occur only once, and more than 9.5% lies in the top ten. CDR1 and CDR2 from the germline V gene are LNHNV and YYDKDF (reference sequence). V lost 4 bases to trimming and J lost 5 bases; unmatched junction nucleotides: 4. The CDR3 covers 14 residues. Study-level points and caveats: Tissue-resident alphabeta T cells belonging to normal skin likewise get sequenced within scalp specimens.

The source is a human donor with alopecia areata. The V and J genes are TRBV15 and TRBJ1-5; TRBD1 agrees at 8 bases. Source: CD8+ T cells sorted from blood, taken at week 0. CDR3 in amino acids: CATSTGQGDQPQHF. CDR3 nucleotide sequence: TGTGCCACCAGCACCGGACAGGGCGATCAGCCCCAGCATTTT.